Following are 17 T cell receptor beta chains from one sample sequenced in a study of blood T cell repertoires in COVID-19. TCRdb's table, derived via immunoSEQ multiplex PCR, lists solely in-frame clones and lacks some. Altogether 200,000 to 300,000 clones are present, about 86% being singletons, with the ten largest covering 3.3%. Material: PBMCs or T cells enriched from blood (not recorded which). The origin of the receptors is a woman between 40 and 55 years old with acute COVID-19.

The chain joins TRBV6-6 to TRBJ1-1, with D hard to call. Trimming left V 5 bases short and J 5 bases short, with 18 bases between. This CDR3 is built from 15 residues. Germline V lookup: CDR1 MNHNY, CDR2 SVGAGI (reference sequence). Here the CDR3 reads CASSPAVSSMTEAFF. DNA for the CDR3: TGTGCCAGCAGTCCCGCGGTCAGCTCAATGACTGAAGCTTTCTTT.

The chain uses TRBV2 and TRBJ2-7; 7 nucleotides align to TRBD1. J gave up 1 base and V 7 bases, and 7 bases lay outside the gene matches. CDR1 is SNHLY and CDR2 is FYNNEI in the germline V gene. The CDR3 totals 14 residues. The CDR3: CASTLGTASYEQYF. In DNA form, the CDR3 reads TGTGCCAGCACACTCGGGACAGCTTCCTACGAGCAGTACTTC.

This clone was detected only a few times. The chain couples TRBV3-1 (or the pseudogene TRBV3-2) to TRBJ2-2; D gene unclear. The germline V gene encodes CDR1 LGHDT and CDR2 YNNKEL (reference sequence). Trimming pared 1 base from V and 3 bases from J, leaving 6 bases between. The CDR3 loop spans 14 amino acids. The CDR3 here is CASSQAPDTGELFF. CDR3 in DNA: TGTGCCAGCAGCCAAGCCCCCGACACCGGGGAGCTGTTTTTT.

This chain connects TRBV6-5 to TRBJ2-7, with 8 bases that match TRBD2. Trimming at V came to 4 bases and at J to 4 bases, leaving 6 bases not matched to a gene. Germline CDR1 MNHEY, CDR2 SVGAGI. The CDR3 contains 14 residues. CDR3 in amino acids: CASSLTGGSYEQYF. The CDR3 nucleotides read TGTGCCAGCAGTTTAACGGGAGGGTCGTACGAGCAGTACTTC.

The chain recombines TRBV6-4 with TRBJ2-2; 9 bases are shared with TRBD2. The CDR3 is made up of 15 amino acids. Germline trimming cut 6 bases from V and 3 bases from J; bases unmatched to any gene: 5. Germline CDR1 is MRHNA and CDR2 is SNTAGT. The DNA for the CDR3 is TGTGCCAGCAGATACAGCGGGAGGTACACCGGGGAGCTGTTTTTT. Its translation is CASRYSGRYTGELFF.

This clone occurred many times. Other nucleotide sequences in the sample specify the same CDR3. The chain uses TRBV18 and TRBJ2-5; D is perhaps TRBD2 (6 bases). The CDR3 has 14 residues. V dropped 0 bases and J dropped 1 base, with 6 bases sitting between them. Germline V CDR1 and CDR2: KGHSH, LQKENI. In DNA, the CDR3 is TGTGCCAGCTCACCACCGGGACTCCAAGAGACCCAGTACTTC. It translates to CASSPPGLQETQYF. Based on the CDR3 plus reference TRBV18 and TRBJ2-5, the full variable domain is NAGVMQNPRHLVRRRGQEARLRCSPMKGHSHVYWYRQLPEEGLKFMVYLQKENIIDESGMPKERFSAEFPKEGPSILRIQQVVRGDSAAYFCASSPPGLQETQYFGPGTRLLVL.

The chain uses TRBV13 and TRBJ2-3, with TRBD2 matching 8 bases. This CDR3 has 19 residues. Trimming cost V 5 bases and J 2 bases; bases outside gene matches: 18. The germline V gene has CDR1 PRHDT and CDR2 FYEKMQ (reference sequence). The CDR3 DNA follows: TGTGCCAGCAGCCCGGCTGGGGGTAGCGGGATTGCTCCCACAGATACGCAGTATTTT. Translated: CASSPAGGSGIAPTDTQYF.

Concerning this clone: The same CDR3 can be traced to other DNA sequences in this sample. The chain combines TRBV3-1 (or the pseudogene TRBV3-2) with TRBJ2-7; 7 bases line up with TRBD2. The CDR3 is made up of 16 amino acids. Germline V lookup: CDR1 LGHDT, CDR2 YNNKEL (reference sequence). The ends lost 0 bases at V and 2 bases at J; junction bases unmatched: 7. The chain's CDR3 is CASSQDLPSGTYEQYF. As DNA, the CDR3 is TGTGCCAGCAGCCAAGATCTTCCGAGCGGGACCTACGAGCAGTACTTC.

The table lists this clone with a count of one. The V and J genes are TRBV7-2 and TRBJ1-5, with D possibly matching TRBD1 (6 bases). The germline V gene encodes CDR1 SGHTA and CDR2 FQGNSA. Trimming removed 5 bases from V and 4 bases from J, with 15 bases in between. This CDR3 region has 15 residues. The CDR3 DNA follows: TGTGCCAGCAGCGGGGGGGGCAACAGAAATCAGCCCCAGCATTTT. It specifies CASSGGGNRNQPQHF. Supplemented by reference TRBV7-2 and TRBJ1-5, the full variable domain reads GAGVSQSPSNKVTEKGKDVELRCDPISGHTALYWYRQSLGQGLEFLIYFQGNSAPDKSGLPSDRFSAERTGGSVSTLTIQRTQQEDSAVYLCASSGGGNRNQPQHFGDGTRLSIL.

The chain has TRBV3-1 (or the pseudogene TRBV3-2) and TRBJ2-7, with a weak D call TRBD2 (5 bases). Germline CDR1 LGHDT, CDR2 YNNKEL (reference sequence). CDR3 size: 15 residues. The germline V and J ends were trimmed by 4 bases and 1 base, with 14 bases remaining between them. The DNA of the CDR3 is TGTGCCAGCAGCCGCCTCACCGGACTTTCCTACGAGCAGTACTTC. This sequence encodes CASSRLTGLSYEQYF.

The rearrangement uses TRBV14 and TRBJ2-1; D gene unclear. Trimming removed 5 bases at V and 5 bases at J, with 16 bases between. Germline CDR1 and CDR2: SGHDN and FVKESK. The CDR3 runs 15 residues. The CDR3 bases are TGTGCCAGCAGCTCTCAACGAGGCCCCCACAATGAGCAGTTCTTC. Residues: CASSSQRGPHNEQFF.

The gene calls are TRBV29-1 and TRBJ1-1; D is perhaps TRBD1 (6 bases). The germline V gene has CDR1 SQVTM and CDR2 ANQGSEA. The germline V and J ends were trimmed by 3 bases and 2 bases, with 13 bases remaining between them. The CDR3 consists of 14 residues. The CDR3 nucleotides read TGCAGCGTTGACTCGTACAGGGACAACACTGAAGCTTTCTTT. It is translated as CSVDSYRDNTEAFF.

The chain employs TRBV5-1 and TRBJ2-3; TRBD1 agrees at 7 bases. Germline-derived CDR1 and CDR2 are SGHRS and YFSETQ. The V segment lost 6 bases and the J segment 2 bases; nucleotides outside the gene matches: 9. The CDR3 covers 15 residues. The CDR3 here is CASKRQGQDTDTQYF. The DNA for the CDR3 is TGCGCCAGCAAACGACAGGGACAAGACACAGATACGCAGTATTTT.

This clone was counted once. This chain connects TRBV11-3 to TRBJ2-3; D not certain. The CDR3 has 13 residues. The ends were cut back, 4 bases at V and 5 bases at J, with 10 bases in the middle. Germline CDR1 is SGHNT and CDR2 is YENEEA. The CDR3 is CASSSSPGDTQYF. CDR3 nucleotides: TGTGCCAGCAGCTCCTCCCCCGGAGATACGCAGTATTTT. Combining the CDR3 with reference TRBV11-3 and TRBJ2-3 gives the whole variable domain EAGVVQSPRYKIIEKKQPVAFWCNPISGHNTLYWYLQNLGQGPELLIRYENEEAVDDSQLPKDRFSAERLKGVDSTLKIQPAELGDSAVYLCASSSSPGDTQYFGPGTRLTVL.

The rearrangement joins TRBV19 to TRBJ2-6; D gene uncertain. There are 15 residues in the CDR3. V was cut by 1 base and J by 5 bases, with 9 bases left in between. Per the germline V gene, CDR1 is LNHDA and CDR2 is SQIVND (reference sequence). The CDR3 loop reads CASSIVSVWANVLTF. The CDR3 DNA is TGTGCCAGTAGTATAGTGTCTGTTTGGGCCAACGTCCTGACTTTC.

The genes are TRBV9 and TRBJ2-3; 7 bases are shared with TRBD2. Germline values: CDR1 SGDLS, CDR2 YYNGEE. The V segment lost 0 bases and the J segment 3 bases; nucleotides outside the gene matches: 4. This CDR3 spans 15 amino acids. The CDR3 nucleotides are TGTGCCAGCAGCGTAGGGCGGGAGCTAACAGATACGCAGTATTTT. Translated: CASSVGRELTDTQYF.

This rearrangement joins TRBV9 to TRBJ2-5, with 9 bases identical to TRBD1. Losses at the gene ends were 0 bases for V and 5 bases for J; bases not matched to a gene: 5. CDR3 length: 15 residues. CDR1 is SGDLS, CDR2 YYNGEE, per germline. The CDR3 DNA sequence: TGTGCCAGCAGCGTAGTGACAGGGGGTTTGGAGACCCAGTACTTC. This codes for CASSVVTGGLETQYF.